The clone carrying this T cell receptor beta chain has more than one count but fewer than ten. The CDR3 is 13 amino acids. V was cut by 5 bases and J by 5 bases, with 12 bases left in between. Germline loops: CDR1 MNHEY, CDR2 SVGAGI. Using its own MiXCR run on the RT-PCR reads, TCRdb lists one record per CDR3 protein. The sample lists almost 700,000 distinct CDR3 sequences, 12% to 15% seen once, with roughly 3.6% in the top ten. This TCR derives from a female donor in good health, serving as a healthy control. Sample: memory CD4+ T cells from blood. The V call is TRBV6-5, the J call TRBJ2-5, with a tentative D call TRBD1 (5 bases). CDR3 sequence (DNA): TGTGCCAGCAGTGCCAGGGTCGAGGAGACCCAGTACTTC. Translated, it gives CASSARVEETQYF.